A single sample gave rise to the 12 T cell receptor beta chains below, sequenced in a study of cytomegalovirus exposure and HLA in healthy donors. The PCR ran on 60 Vbeta and 13 Jbeta primers. Measured with immunoSEQ multiplex PCR; TCRdb has only the in-frame clones, and not every one. Of roughly 160,000 clones detected, roughly 80% appear once; the ten largest clones hold nearly 8.5%. Sequenced input: PBMCs. The receptors come from a male donor in good health and CMV-seropositive.

The rearrangement joins TRBV7-9 to TRBJ1-4; 10 bases line up with TRBD1. J was trimmed by 11 bases and V by 0 bases; bases with no gene match: 9. This CDR3 contains 16 residues. Germline CDR1 reads SEHNR; CDR2 reads FQNEAQ (reference sequence). CDR3 loop: CASSLATGQGSSKLFF. The CDR3 DNA is TGTGCCAGCAGCTTAGCAACGGGACAGGGGAGTAGTAAACTGTTTTTT.

The V call is TRBV29-1, the J call TRBJ2-7, with D possibly matching TRBD2 (6 bases). CDR3 size: 13 residues. Trimming took 3 bases from V and 4 from J, leaving 13 bases between them. From germline, CDR1 is SQVTM and CDR2 ANQGSEA. The CDR3 here is CSVEIRERYEQYF. The CDR3 coding sequence is TGCAGCGTTGAGATCCGGGAGCGGTACGAGCAGTACTTC.

The J gene is TRBJ2-5, the V gene TRBV7-8; 8 nucleotides agree with TRBD2. The J call may be incorrect, as the DNA end agrees better with TRBJ2-7. CDR1 is SGHVS and CDR2 is FQNEAQ in the germline V gene. The CDR3 contains 15 residues. The CDR3 coding sequence is TGTGCCAGCAGCTCTACTAGCGGCCCGTTCTACGAGCAGTACTTC. Translated, it gives CASSSTSGPFYEQYF.

This chain links TRBV5-1 with TRBJ2-7; 8 bases are a match to TRBD1. Germline CDR1 is SGHRS and CDR2 is YFSETQ. The CDR3 covers 15 residues. V shed 4 bases and J 9 bases; nucleotides not matched to a gene: 15. The CDR3 bases are TGCGCCAGCAGCAGCGGACAGGGTCAACTCACAAGGCAGTACTTC. This translates into CASSSGQGQLTRQYF.

The chain combines TRBV7-2 with TRBJ1-1; 7 bases map to TRBD1. Trimming took 5 bases from V and 5 from J; bases not matched to a gene: 11. The CDR3 is 15 residues long. Germline V gene sequence: CDR1 SGHTA, CDR2 FQGNSA. The CDR3 bases are TGTGCCAGCAGCCCCTTCGAGGGGGCAAGGACTGAAGCTTTCTTT. It encodes CASSPFEGARTEAFF.

This chain uses TRBV30 with TRBJ1-3; D unresolved. V was cut by 5 bases and J by 3 bases, with 11 bases left in between. The CDR3 consists of 13 residues. Germline values: CDR1 GTSNPN, CDR2 SVGIG (reference sequence). CDR3 in DNA: TGTGCCTGGGCCGGGAGAAGTGGAAACACCATATATTTT. Translation: CAWAGRSGNTIYF.

This sequence joins TRBV6-1 and TRBJ2-5; TRBD1 agrees at 9 bases. The CDR3 has 15 residues. Germline V lookup: CDR1 MNHNS, CDR2 SASEGT. V was clipped by 4 bases and J by 11 bases; unmatched bases: 14. As DNA, the CDR3 is TGTGCCAGCAGTGTGGCCGGGACAGGGAAGCAGGAGCAGTACTTC. It encodes CASSVAGTGKQEQYF.

On this clone itself: Compared with germline, one end of the junction differs, possibly owing to a read error. The chain carries TRBV28 and TRBJ2-7; 8 bases agree with TRBD1. The V gene's germline CDR1 is MDHEN and CDR2 SYDVKM. CDR3 size: 13 residues. CDR3 coding DNA: TGTGCCAGCAGTCCTGACAGGGGTATGGACTATAACTTC. Protein product: CASSPDRGMDYNF.

This rearrangement joins TRBV4-1 to TRBJ1-1, with TRBD1 as a possible D gene (6 bases). The V gene lost 7 bases and the J gene lost 1 base, with 10 bases spanning the gap. Germline values: CDR1 MGHRA, CDR2 YSYEKL. The CDR3 is 13 residues long. The CDR3 sequence is CASTRGGNTEAFF. The CDR3, as DNA: TGCGCCAGCACTAGGGGGGGGAACACTGAAGCTTTCTTT.

The chain combines TRBV7-2 with TRBJ2-1, with D possibly TRBD2 on 7 matching bases. This CDR3 is 13 amino acids long. V was trimmed by 7 bases and J by 5 bases, leaving 12 bases between them. The germline V gene has CDR1 SGHTA and CDR2 FQGNSA. For the CDR3, the DNA is TGTGCCAGCACCCGGGGGGCCAACAATGAGCAGTTCTTC. It specifies CASTRGANNEQFF.

The chain couples TRBV21-1 to TRBJ2-1; TRBD1, the D gene given by the table, was not confirmed from the DNA. TRBV21-1 represents a pseudogene. The CDR3 sequence is 15 residues long. The CDR3 region has the DNA TGTGCCAGCAGCAAACATGGACAGACGTACAATGAGCAGTTCTTC. This gives the protein CASSKHGQTYNEQFF.

This rearrangement joins TRBV5-8 to TRBJ2-5, with a tentative D call TRBD1 (5 bases). Germline CDR1 is SGHTS and CDR2 is YDEGEE. The CDR3 loop spans 12 amino acids. V was shortened by 10 bases and J by 7 bases, with 17 bases between the two germline ends. CDR3 amino acids: CAGALTPWTQYF. The CDR3 region has the DNA TGTGCCGGGGCACTCACCCCCTGGACCCAGTACTTC.